The 21 T cell receptor beta chains reported below all come from one sample, sequenced in a study of beta chain features in type 1 diabetes. TCRB transcripts that were expressed got sequenced, as all of the isolated RNA had been reverse transcribed. Only in-frame clones appear in the TCRdb table, and some are missing; sequencing was by immunoSEQ multiplex PCR. The repertoire holds under 450,000 clones, with less than 15% as singletons. The specimen sequenced was naive CD4+ T cells from blood. These receptors all stem from a woman aged 18-30 years in good health.

V gene TRBV6-4 combines with J gene TRBJ2-1; 7 nucleotides agree with TRBD1. This CDR3 spans 15 amino acids. The germline gives CDR1 MRHNA, CDR2 SNTAGT. Trimming at V came to 5 bases and at J to 4 bases, leaving 8 bases not matched to a gene. The CDR3 coding sequence is TGTGCCAGCAGTCAGGGACAGAGAGAGTACAATGAGCAGTTCTTC. As protein: CASSQGQREYNEQFF.

This clone was counted a few times. The V gene is TRBV7-2, the J gene TRBJ2-5; 7 nucleotides line up with TRBD1. CDR1 and CDR2 from the germline V gene are SGHTA and FQGNSA. The V and J ends lost 6 bases and 1 base, in that order; junction bases with no gene match: 5. The CDR3 has 14 residues. CDR3 residues: CASSSGTVQETQYF. The DNA for the CDR3 is TGTGCCAGCAGTTCCGGGACAGTCCAAGAGACCCAGTACTTC.

The chain couples TRBV27 to TRBJ2-7, with 11 bases lining up with TRBD1. The V gene's germline CDR1 is MNHEY and CDR2 SMNVEV (reference sequence). This CDR3 contains 15 residues. With 7 bases clipped from V and 6 bases from J, the junction kept 11 bases outside the gene matches. The DNA of the CDR3 is TGTGCCAGCACCCGGCCGGGACAGGGGGTGTCCGAGCAGTACTTC. Translated, it gives CASTRPGQGVSEQYF.

This clone was seen a handful of times. The chain carries TRBV19 and TRBJ2-1; D might be TRBD2 (5 bases). The CDR3 consists of 14 residues. The germline V gene has CDR1 LNHDA and CDR2 SQIVND (reference sequence). V lost 1 base and J 6 bases, leaving 10 bases between the germline ends. The CDR3 reads CASSIGAGRNEQFF. CDR3 DNA sequence: TGTGCCAGTAGTATAGGTGCGGGCCGCAATGAGCAGTTCTTC.

This clone was seen a few times. The chain uses TRBV7-2 and TRBJ2-5; D call uncertain. This CDR3 is 11 amino acids long. Trimming left V 1 base short and J 7 bases short, with 4 bases between. The germline CDR1 and CDR2 sequences are SGHTA and FQGNSA. Here the CDR3 reads CASSLVGTQYF. Written as DNA, the CDR3 is TGTGCCAGCAGCTTAGTCGGGACCCAGTACTTC.

Only a few counts were recorded for this clone. This sequence joins TRBV5-6 and TRBJ2-2, with 12 bases that match TRBD1. The CDR3 runs to 15 residues. The trim removed 7 bases at V and 6 bases at J, leaving 7 bases unmatched. Germline V lookup: CDR1 SGHDT, CDR2 YYEEEE. DNA for the CDR3: TGTGCCAGCTACTCCGGGACAGGGGGCCCCGGGGAGCTGTTTTTT. Protein: CASYSGTGGPGELFF. Looking up the rest from reference TRBV5-6 and TRBJ2-2 gives the full variable domain: DAGVTQSPTHLIKTRGQQVTLRCSPKSGHDTVSWYQQALGQGPQFIFQYYEEEERQRGNFPDRFSGHQFPNYSSELNVNALLLGDSALYLCASYSGTGGPGELFFGEGSRLTVL.

This clone was found a few times. V gene TRBV14 combines with J gene TRBJ1-1, with D perhaps TRBD1 (6 bases). V dropped 3 bases and J dropped 7 bases, with 18 bases sitting between them. CDR1 SGHDN and CDR2 FVKESK come from the germline V gene. The CDR3 sequence is 15 residues long. The CDR3, as DNA: TGTGCCAGCAGCCACCGATGGACAGTTCCTCATGAAGCTTTCTTT. Protein sequence: CASSHRWTVPHEAFF.

The J gene is TRBJ2-5, the V gene TRBV30, with a tentative D call TRBD1 (5 bases). The V gene lost 8 bases and the J gene lost 7 bases, with 17 bases spanning the gap. This CDR3 spans 12 amino acids. Germline assignment: CDR1 GTSNPN and CDR2 SVGIG (reference sequence). CDR3 loop: CAGMGQGTTQYF. CDR3 DNA: TGTGCCGGAATGGGGCAGGGCACGACCCAGTACTTC.

This sequence joins TRBV29-1 and TRBJ2-7; D is unresolved. The V end was cut by 7 bases, the J end by 0 bases, with 10 bases between. Germline loops: CDR1 SQVTM, CDR2 ANQGSEA. The CDR3 is 12 amino acids. CDR3 nucleotides: TGCAGCGGCGGAGTAGCCTCCTACGAGCAGTACTTC. Its translation: CSGGVASYEQYF.

This clone was seen only a few times. Other nucleotide sequences from this sample produce the same CDR3. CDR3 bases: TGTGCCAGCAGCGCGGACAGGGAAGAGACCCAGTACTTC. This encodes CASSADREETQYF. This chain connects TRBV2 to TRBJ2-5, with 8 bases matching TRBD1. This CDR3 is 13 amino acids long. J was trimmed by 3 bases and V by 6 bases; bases with no gene match: 3. Germline V lookup: CDR1 SNHLY, CDR2 FYNNEI.

This clone came up a few times. The J gene is TRBJ1-2, the V gene TRBV7-9; TRBD1 matches 7 bases. The CDR3 covers 14 residues. The V and J ends lost 5 bases and 6 bases, in that order; junction bases with no gene match: 9. Germline-derived CDR1 and CDR2 are SEHNR and FQNEAQ (reference sequence). CDR3 DNA sequence: TGTGCCAGCAGCGCCCGACAGGGACCCCATGGCTACACCTTC. Encoded protein: CASSARQGPHGYTF.

The chain carries TRBV9 and TRBJ1-2; no clear D gene. This CDR3 spans 15 amino acids. Germline V lookup: CDR1 SGDLS, CDR2 YYNGEE. Trimming left V 3 bases short and J 0 bases short, with 12 bases between. CDR3 coding DNA: TGTGCCAGCAGCGCCCGACACGTCTCTAACTATGGCTACACCTTC. It translates to CASSARHVSNYGYTF.

The rearrangement uses TRBV25-1 and TRBJ2-7; the D gene is possibly TRBD1 (5 bases). Per the germline V gene, CDR1 is MGHDK and CDR2 is SYGVNS. V gave up 3 bases and J gave up 9 bases, with 15 bases separating them. This CDR3 has 13 amino acids. As DNA, the CDR3 is TGTGCCAGCAGTGAGCCCCCCAGGGCGGCGCAGTACTTC. Translation gives CASSEPPRAAQYF.

This clone has more than one count but fewer than ten. The V call is TRBV5-6, the J call TRBJ2-7; 7 bases match TRBD1. This CDR3 has 14 residues. In germline, CDR1 is SGHDT, CDR2 YYEEEE. Losses at the gene ends were 2 bases for V and 2 bases for J; bases not matched to a gene: 4. CDR3 amino acids: CASSFRQGAYEQYF. The DNA for the CDR3 is TGTGCCAGCAGCTTCCGACAGGGTGCCTACGAGCAGTACTTC.

The chain combines TRBV19 with TRBJ2-1, with TRBD1 matching 9 bases. CDR1 is LNHDA and CDR2 is SQIVND in the germline V gene (reference sequence). The CDR3 is 14 residues long. J lost 5 bases, V lost 8 bases, and 7 bases had no gene match. In DNA form, the CDR3 reads TGTGCCAGTTTACGACAGGGGGGTCACAATGAGCAGTTCTTC. Its translation: CASLRQGGHNEQFF.

In its sample, this clone was seen a few times. The V and J genes are TRBV4-2 and TRBJ2-7, with D perhaps TRBD2 (5 bases). The CDR3 consists of 15 residues. Germline V gene lookup returns CDR1 LGHNA and CDR2 YNFKEQ. V gave up 0 bases and J gave up 0 bases, with 9 bases separating them. CDR3 sequence: CASSQDSGGSYEQYF. The CDR3 coding sequence is TGTGCCAGCAGCCAAGACAGCGGAGGCTCCTACGAGCAGTACTTC.

CDR3: CASSLVGLSGSYEQYF. CDR3 nucleotides: TGTGCCAGCAGCTTAGTTGGCCTTAGCGGGAGCTACGAGCAGTACTTC. This chain links TRBV7-6 with TRBJ2-7; TRBD2 agrees at 9 bases. The length of the CDR3 is 16 residues. The V and J ends lost 1 base and 3 bases, in that order; junction bases with no gene match: 7. Looked up from germline, CDR1 is SGHVS and CDR2 is FNYEAQ.

V usage is TRBV5-1 and J usage is TRBJ2-3, with D hard to call. V was cut by 2 bases and J by 2 bases, with 9 bases left in between. There are 14 residues in the CDR3. Germline CDR1 SGHRS, CDR2 YFSETQ. CDR3 in DNA: TGCGCCAGCAGCTTCCGCCAGAACACAGATACGCAGTATTTT. It translates to CASSFRQNTDTQYF.

This clone was counted only a few times. This rearrangement joins TRBV9 to TRBJ1-1; 7 nucleotides agree with TRBD1. CDR3 length equals 15 residues. The V and J ends lost 1 base and 1 base, in that order; junction bases with no gene match: 4. The germline V gene has CDR1 SGDLS and CDR2 YYNGEE. The CDR3 DNA follows: TGTGCCAGCAGCGTAAGGGGGCAGGGGAACACTGAAGCTTTCTTT. It specifies CASSVRGQGNTEAFF.

V usage is TRBV4-2 and J usage is TRBJ2-3; 10 bases fit TRBD2. This CDR3 is built from 18 residues. Germline V lookup: CDR1 LGHNA, CDR2 YNFKEQ. The J segment lost 2 bases and the V segment lost 4 bases, leaving 12 bases of the junction unmatched. CDR3 nucleotide sequence: TGTGCCAGCAGCCCAAGGGCGGCTAGCGGGAGTCTCACAGATACGCAGTATTTT. This gives the protein CASSPRAASGSLTDTQYF.

The genes are TRBV19 and TRBJ1-5; TRBD1 agrees at 8 bases. The CDR3 is 16 amino acids. The V segment lost 6 bases and the J segment 3 bases; nucleotides outside the gene matches: 10. Germline lookup yields CDR1 LNHDA and CDR2 SQIVND (reference sequence). The DNA for the CDR3 is TGTGCCAGTAGGCCATATGACAGGGGCCTCAATCAGCCCCAGCATTTT. Protein sequence: CASRPYDRGLNQPQHF.